Listed below are T cell receptor beta chains from one sample, sequenced in a study of metastatic and nonmetastatic thyroid tumors. TCRdb re-called the PCR reads via MiXCR. The table includes roughly 58,000 clones, more than 3.5% detected once. The material sequenced was blood. The source is a female donor with papillary thyroid cancer or a benign thyroid nodule (not recorded which). Some clones in this sample may be carry-over from other donors' samples. Both conserved end residues are part of each CDR3. D genes are given only for firm matches. Size tells how often a clone was seen (once, few, many) or the class of an expanded clone, and some rows leave it out.

clone size: many
D gene: .
J gene: TRBJ1-4
V gene: TRBV2
CDR3 DNA: TGTGCCACGGCGGGGACAACTAATGAAAAACTGTTTTTT
CDR3 protein: CATAGTTNEKLFF

clone size: many
D gene: .
J gene: TRBJ1-1
V gene: TRBV29-1
CDR3 DNA: TGCAGCGTTCGTGATGGGAACACTGAAGCTTTCTTT
CDR3 protein: CSVRDGNTEAFF

clone size: few
D gene: .
J gene: TRBJ1-4
V gene: TRBV10-3
CDR3 DNA: TGTGCCACCAACCGAGGATTCGGTGGAGAAAAACTGTTTTTT
CDR3 protein: CATNRGFGGEKLFF

clone size: few
D gene: TRBD2
J gene: TRBJ2-7
V gene: TRBV4-1
CDR3 DNA: TGCGCCAGCAACCAACCGGCTTTGGGACTAGCGGGAGGATACGAGCAGTACTTC
CDR3 protein: CASNQPALGLAGGYEQYF

clone size: many
D gene: TRBD2
J gene: TRBJ2-7
V gene: TRBV12-3/TRBV12-4
CDR3 DNA: TGTGCCAGCAGCGCACCTAGCGGGCTCTCCTACGAGCAGTACTTC
CDR3 protein: CASSAPSGLSYEQYF

clone size: many
D gene: TRBD1
J gene: TRBJ1-1
V gene: TRBV10-1
CDR3 DNA: TGCGCCAGCAGCCCCAGACAGGGGATCGCGAACACTGAAGCTTTCTTT
CDR3 protein: CASSPRQGIANTEAFF

clone size: few
D gene: TRBD1
J gene: TRBJ2-6
V gene: TRBV5-5
CDR3 DNA: TGTGCCAGCAGCTTGAGCGAGACAGGGGTGAAGGGAGGGGCCAACGTCCTGACTTTC
CDR3 protein: CASSLSETGVKGGANVLTF

clone size: few
D gene: .
J gene: TRBJ1-6
V gene: TRBV24-1
CDR3 DNA: TGTGCCACCAGTGAGTTAAATTCACCCCTCCACTTT
CDR3 protein: CATSELNSPLHF

clone size: .
D gene: .
J gene: TRBJ2-1
V gene: TRBV6-1
CDR3 DNA: TGTGCCAGCAGTGAAATCGTTGATGAGCAGTTCTTC
CDR3 protein: CASSEIVDEQFF

clone size: .
D gene: .
J gene: TRBJ1-3
V gene: TRBV20-1
CDR3 DNA: TGCAGTGCTAGAGGGGCCTCTTCAGGGAACACCATATATTTT
CDR3 protein: CSARGASSGNTIYF

clone size: many
D gene: .
J gene: TRBJ1-6
V gene: TRBV7-2
CDR3 DNA: TGTGCCAGCAGCCTAGAGACAGAAGCACCCCTCCACTTT
CDR3 protein: CASSLETEAPLHF

clone size: many
D gene: .
J gene: TRBJ2-7
V gene: TRBV6-1
CDR3 DNA: TGTGCCAGCAGAACCTCCGGAGTGTCTGTGCAGTACTTC
CDR3 protein: CASRTSGVSVQYF

clone size: many
D gene: TRBD1
J gene: TRBJ2-5
V gene: TRBV5-5
CDR3 DNA: TGTGCCAGCAGCACACCAGGGGGCAAAGAGACCCAGTACTTC
CDR3 protein: CASSTPGGKETQYF

clone size: .
D gene: .
J gene: TRBJ2-6
V gene: TRBV6-1
CDR3 DNA: TGTGCCAGCACCGTGGAGGGCTCTGGGGCCAACGTCCTGACTTTC
CDR3 protein: CASTVEGSGANVLTF

clone size: few
D gene: .
J gene: TRBJ1-2
V gene: TRBV12-3/TRBV12-4
CDR3 DNA: TGTGCCAACCCCTGGGGGTGCGAACGGAGATATGGCTACACCTTC
CDR3 protein: CANPWGCERRYGYTF

clone size: many
D gene: TRBD2
J gene: TRBJ2-1
V gene: TRBV7-3
CDR3 DNA: TGTGCCAGCAGCTTGGGGACTAGCGGGAATGGTCAGGAGCAGTTCTTC
CDR3 protein: CASSLGTSGNGQEQFF

clone size: many
D gene: TRBD1
J gene: TRBJ1-1
V gene: TRBV14
CDR3 DNA: TGTGCCAGCAGCCCCGGCTGGGGCGACAGGGGGGACACTGAAGCTTTCTTT
CDR3 protein: CASSPGWGDRGDTEAFF

clone size: many
D gene: .
J gene: TRBJ2-7
V gene: TRBV3-1
CDR3 DNA: TGTGCCAGCAGCCAAGAAAGGGGGAGTGGCTACGAGCAGTACTTC
CDR3 protein: CASSQERGSGYEQYF